This T cell receptor beta chain was sequenced in a study of identical twins. Every one of the donors was a healthy Caucasian. Between the trimmed V and J ends, which lost 0 bases and 4 bases, there was a span of 9 bases. The CDR3 extends over 14 amino acids. The germline V gene has CDR1 KGHSH and CDR2 LQKENI. TCRdb reprocessed the 5' RACE reads via MiXCR and lists one record per CDR3 protein. The sample lists 1.5 million to 2 million distinct CDR3 sequences; less than 40% were seen once. Study findings and constraints: Among out-of-frame alpha sequences shared by twins, low generation probability occurred in excess. Models underpredicted monozygotic twin sharing of out-of-frame TCR alpha.

Remarks on this clonotype: Its specificity is not known.

This TCR was recovered from a newborn girl in good health. The chain carries TRBV18 and TRBJ2-5; D is ambiguous. The sample taken for sequencing was cord blood. The CDR3 nucleotides are TGTGCCAGCTCACCACCGCAGACCTTAGAGACCCAGTACTTC. Protein sequence: CASSPPQTLETQYF.